The 10 T cell receptor beta chains listed next were all sequenced from one sample in a study of T cell responses to AZD1222 COVID-19 vaccine. Libraries were prepared by immunoSEQ multiplex PCR; TCRdb keeps only in-frame clonotypes and omits some of them. The sample records 150,000 or so clones, around nine tenths being singletons. The sample consisted of peripheral blood, taken on day 0 of AZD1222 vaccination. These receptors were obtained from an adult in good health.

The rearrangement uses TRBV10-3 and TRBJ2-7, with 13 nucleotides matching TRBD2. The trim removed 4 bases at V and 0 bases at J, leaving 6 bases unmatched. The germline V gene encodes CDR1 ENHRY and CDR2 SYGVKD. The CDR3 is 17 amino acids. In nucleotides, the CDR3 is TGTGCCATCAGTGGGACTAGCGGGAGTGTCGGCTCCTACGAGCAGTACTTC. The encoded protein is CAISGTSGSVGSYEQYF.

The V and J genes are TRBV5-4 and TRBJ2-1, with TRBD2 identical over 8 bases. The CDR3 covers 14 residues. The junction had 4 bases not matched to a gene; V was cut back by 1 base and J by 7 bases. CDR1 SGHNT and CDR2 YYREEE come from the germline V gene (reference sequence). Here the CDR3 DNA reads TGTGCCAGCAGCTTGACGGGGGGGAGGAATGAGCAGTTCTTC. Residues: CASSLTGGRNEQFF.

The chain carries TRBV7-8 and TRBJ2-2; 7 bases map to TRBD2. CDR3 length: 19 residues. The V gene end was trimmed by 3 bases and the J gene end by 3 bases; junction bases not matched to a gene: 16. Germline V gives CDR1 SGHVS, CDR2 FQNEAQ. CDR3 in amino acids: CASSFRTLGAGVHTGELFF. In DNA, the CDR3 is TGTGCCAGCAGCTTTAGGACGTTGGGCGCGGGAGTTCACACCGGGGAGCTGTTTTTT.

V usage is TRBV18 and J usage is TRBJ2-2, with 7 bases that match TRBD1. Germline V gene lookup returns CDR1 KGHSH and CDR2 LQKENI. There are 17 residues in the CDR3. Unmatched junction bases numbered 10, after V lost 4 bases and J lost 2 bases. The CDR3 DNA sequence: TGTGCCAGCTCACGAGACAGGGAGATAGCTAACACCGGGGAGCTGTTTTTT. As protein: CASSRDREIANTGELFF.

The chain uses TRBV6-1 and TRBJ1-2; 7 positions agree with TRBD1. Looked up from germline, CDR1 is MNHNS and CDR2 is SASEGT. V lost 3 bases and J lost 1; bases outside the gene matches: 2. CDR3 length: 14 amino acids. CDR3 residues: CASSEGQINYGYTF. Written as DNA, the CDR3 is TGTGCCAGCAGTGAGGGACAGATTAACTATGGCTACACCTTC.

The chain has TRBV20-1 and TRBJ2-3, with TRBD2 identical over 11 bases. Losses at the gene ends were 3 bases for V and 6 bases for J; bases not matched to a gene: 17. The CDR3 consists of 18 residues. Germline CDR1 reads DFQATT; CDR2 reads SNEGSKA (reference sequence). The CDR3 DNA is TGCAGTGCTAGTTGGCTAGCGGGAGGTAAAGAGTATGCTGATACGCAGTATTTT. This gives the protein CSASWLAGGKEYADTQYF.

This rearrangement joins TRBV5-5 to TRBJ1-4; no firm D call. Germline V gene lookup returns CDR1 SGHKS and CDR2 YYEKEE (reference sequence). Trimming removed 1 base from V and 0 bases from J, with 4 bases in between. The CDR3 is made up of 14 amino acids. The CDR3 coding sequence is TGTGCCAGCAGCTTGACATCAACTAATGAAAAACTGTTTTTT. This sequence encodes CASSLTSTNEKLFF.

This chain connects TRBV18 to TRBJ2-2; D is perhaps TRBD1 (5 bases). V lost 5 bases and J lost 4, with 14 bases in between. This CDR3 is built from 15 residues. CDR1 is KGHSH and CDR2 is LQKENI in the germline V gene. The CDR3, as DNA: TGTGCCAGCTCATTGGGGCCCACGGGCACCGGGGAGCTGTTTTTT. Its translation: CASSLGPTGTGELFF.

V and J are TRBV29-1 and TRBJ1-2, with TRBD1 matching over 7 bases. CDR1 is SQVTM, CDR2 ANQGSEA, per germline. The CDR3 has 13 amino acids. V lost 4 bases, J lost 4 bases, and 6 bases stayed unmatched. The DNA for the CDR3 is TGCAGCGTTGCCGTCGGGACAGCCTATGGCTACACCTTC. Residues: CSVAVGTAYGYTF.

The V gene is TRBV19, the J gene TRBJ1-2, with D tentatively TRBD1 (5 bases). This CDR3 contains 15 residues. V was cut by 4 bases and J by 8 bases, with 20 bases left in between. The germline CDR1 and CDR2 sequences are LNHDA and SQIVND (reference sequence). Here the CDR3 DNA reads TGTGCCAGTAGTAAGGGGCTGAGTGGGGTTTACGGCTACACCTTC. Protein: CASSKGLSGVYGYTF.